These 15 T cell receptor beta chains were all obtained from the same sample, sequenced in a study of T-cell reconstitution after alpha-beta-depleted transplantation in children. Library preparation (for TCRbeta) was performed with unique molecular identifiers. TCRdb fed the PCR reads into MiXCR, producing one record per CDR3 protein. The sample carries 300,000 to 350,000 distinct CDR3 sequences, 15% to 20% recorded once. The sequenced sample was PBMCs, mostly from graft donor cells, obtained 360 days after TCRalphabeta/CD19-depleted stem cell transplant. Receptor source: a male patient under 10 years old who had a stem cell transplant for acute lymphoblastic leukemia, so the T cells may come from the graft donor.

This clonotype appeared a few times. The CDR3 bases are TGTGCCAGCAGGGGGACTAGCGGGCGTCTAAAGACCCAGTACTTC. Its translation: CASRGTSGRLKTQYF. The rearrangement links TRBV11-2 to TRBJ2-5, with 12 bases identical to TRBD2. The germline V gene encodes CDR1 SGHAT and CDR2 FQNNGV. Losses at the gene ends were 6 bases for V and 6 bases for J; bases not matched to a gene: 8. CDR3 length equals 15 residues. Complete variable domain (other parts from reference TRBV11-2 and TRBJ2-5): EAGVAQSPRYKIIEKRQSVAFWCNPISGHATLYWYQQILGQGPKLLIQFQNNGVVDDSQLPKDRFSAERLKGVDSTLKIQPAKLEDSAVYLCASRGTSGRLKTQYFGPGTRLLVL.

This clonotype was found a few times. This sequence joins TRBV7-9 and TRBJ2-3; tentative D call: TRBD2 (5 bases). The CDR3 runs 15 residues. Germline V CDR1 and CDR2: SEHNR, FQNEAQ (reference sequence). V dropped 8 bases and J dropped 0 bases, with 15 bases sitting between them. In DNA, the CDR3 is TGTGCCAGCCAGGCGGGTTACGCCAGCACAGATACGCAGTATTTT. Its translation: CASQAGYASTDTQYF.

The V gene is TRBV4-1, the J gene TRBJ2-6; 7 bases are a match to TRBD1. The junction had 5 bases not matched to a gene; V was cut back by 0 bases and J by 0 bases. This CDR3 is built from 18 residues. From germline, CDR1 is MGHRA and CDR2 YSYEKL. CDR3 nucleotide sequence: TGCGCCAGCAGCCAAGAGGGGGACAGCCACTCTGGGGCCAACGTCCTGACTTTC. Its translation: CASSQEGDSHSGANVLTF.

The gene calls are TRBV6-2 or TRBV6-3 and TRBJ2-2, with D uncertain. The germline V gene has CDR1 MNHEY and CDR2 SVGEGT. The V end lost 1 base, the J end lost 4 bases, and 10 bases lay between the germline ends. This CDR3 contains 15 residues. Here the CDR3 reads CASSYFPGGTGELFF. Here the CDR3 DNA reads TGTGCCAGCAGTTACTTTCCGGGCGGCACCGGGGAGCTGTTTTTT.

This rearrangement joins TRBV4-2 to TRBJ1-6; a weak D match, TRBD1 (5 bases). The CDR3 is made up of 16 amino acids. V was shortened by 4 bases and J by 7 bases, with 17 bases between the two germline ends. Germline V gives CDR1 LGHNA, CDR2 YNFKEQ. Written as DNA, the CDR3 is TGTGCCAGCAGCCTAACCCGGGCAGGGACGAATTCACCCCTCCACTTT. Protein: CASSLTRAGTNSPLHF.

The chain carries TRBV20-1 and TRBJ2-3; the match to TRBD2 covers 9 bases. In germline, CDR1 is DFQATT, CDR2 SNEGSKA (reference sequence). This CDR3 has 15 residues. DNA of the CDR3: TGCAGGGAGACTAGCGGCCGGCGCCTCACAGATACGCAGTATTTT. Translation: CRETSGRRLTDTQYF.

This chain joins TRBV29-1 and TRBJ1-3; TRBD1 might be the D (6 bases). Germline lookup yields CDR1 SQVTM and CDR2 ANQGSEA. The CDR3 runs to 13 residues. V gave up 2 bases and J gave up 6 bases, with 11 bases separating them. In DNA form, the CDR3 reads TGCAGCGTTGAAAGTAACAGGGCAAACACCATATATTTT. Its protein is CSVESNRANTIYF.

A few counts support this clonotype. Written as DNA, the CDR3 is TGTGCCAGCAGTTTATCAAAGGGTTTGGACTACACCTTC. Translated: CASSLSKGLDYTF. The rearrangement links TRBV27 to TRBJ1-2; D call uncertain. Deletions cut 0 bases from V and 10 bases from J, with 12 bases between. The CDR3 consists of 13 residues. Germline CDR1 is MNHEY and CDR2 is SMNVEV (reference sequence).

This clonotype turned up a few times. This rearrangement joins TRBV6-2 or TRBV6-3 to TRBJ2-1, with TRBD2 identical over 11 bases. This CDR3 is built from 16 residues. Germline lookup yields CDR1 MNHEY and CDR2 SVGEGT. V trimming: 0 bases; J trimming: 3 bases; junction bases outside the gene matches: 1. The CDR3, as DNA: TGTGCCAGCAGTTACTCGGGACTAGCGGTCTACAATGAGCAGTTCTTC. Translation gives CASSYSGLAVYNEQFF.

This sequence joins TRBV5-1 and TRBJ2-1; the D gene is possibly TRBD2 (5 bases). CDR3 length equals 15 residues. V was trimmed by 0 bases and J by 7 bases, leaving 14 bases between them. Germline CDR1 and CDR2: SGHRS and YFSETQ. This chain's CDR3 is CASSLGLGRGNEQFF. DNA of the CDR3: TGCGCCAGCAGCTTGGGTCTGGGCCGGGGAAATGAGCAGTTCTTC. Drawing the rest from reference TRBV5-1 and TRBJ2-1, the complete variable domain is KAGVTQTPRYLIKTRGQQVTLSCSPISGHRSVSWYQQTPGQGLQFLFEYFSETQRNKGNFPGRFSGRQFSNSRSEMNVSTLELGDSALYLCASSLGLGRGNEQFFGPGTRLTVL.

This clonotype came up a few times. CDR3 loop: CASSQAVGSQGGNEQYF. The CDR3 nucleotides are TGTGCCAGCAGCCAAGCGGTGGGGAGTCAGGGAGGGAACGAGCAGTACTTC. This sequence joins TRBV4-2 and TRBJ2-7, with 7 bases that match TRBD2. There are 17 residues in the CDR3. The germline gives CDR1 LGHNA, CDR2 YNFKEQ. V was clipped by 1 base and J by 5 bases; unmatched bases: 14.

The V gene is TRBV5-1, the J gene TRBJ2-5; 9 nucleotides align to TRBD1. Germline assignment: CDR1 SGHRS and CDR2 YFSETQ. CDR3 length equals 17 residues. V gave up 3 bases and J gave up 1 base; unmatched junction bases: 10. The CDR3 here is CASSYLLQGAAQETQYF. The CDR3 bases are TGCGCCAGCAGCTACTTGCTACAGGGGGCGGCCCAAGAGACCCAGTACTTC.

This clonotype was counted many times. V and J are TRBV18 and TRBJ1-2, with 11 bases matching TRBD1. This CDR3 is built from 15 residues. Germline V CDR1 and CDR2: KGHSH, LQKENI. The V gene end was trimmed by 6 bases and the J gene end by 8 bases; junction bases not matched to a gene: 11. The CDR3 here is CASSRDRGYVDGYTF. The CDR3 coding sequence is TGTGCCAGCTCCCGGGACAGGGGGTACGTTGACGGCTACACCTTC.

This clonotype appeared a few times. This sequence joins TRBV10-3 and TRBJ2-3, with 9 nucleotides matching TRBD2. The trim removed 4 bases at V and 0 bases at J, leaving 5 bases unmatched. This CDR3 contains 16 residues. Germline V lookup: CDR1 ENHRY, CDR2 SYGVKD. For the CDR3, the DNA is TGTGCCATCAGTGTGCCGCGGGAGGGGAGCACAGATACGCAGTATTTT. The encoded protein is CAISVPREGSTDTQYF.

This clonotype showed up many times. This sequence joins TRBV11-2 and TRBJ2-3, with D unclear. The CDR3 consists of 15 residues. V gave up 2 bases and J gave up 4 bases, with 13 bases separating them. Germline V gene sequence: CDR1 SGHAT, CDR2 FQNNGV. CDR3 region: CASSLSYLRADTQYF. CDR3 coding DNA: TGTGCCAGCAGCTTATCTTACCTCCGGGCAGATACGCAGTATTTT.